The 3 T cell receptor beta chains reported below all come from one sample, sequenced in a study of OX40 agonist ivuxolimab in advanced cancers. Assay: immunoSEQ multiplex PCR; the TCRdb copy retains only in-frame clones and omits some. The repertoire holds some 57,000 clones, with approximately 81% as singletons. The sequencing here drew on CD4+ or CD8+ T cells sorted from blood, taken in a trial of the OX40 agonist ivuxolimab. The receptors derive from an adult with an advanced solid tumor such as melanoma, head and neck, liver or kidney cancer.

The V call is TRBV18, the J call TRBJ2-1; either TRBD1 or TRBD2 may supply D (5 bases each). V lost 6 bases and J 0 bases, leaving 18 bases between the germline ends. Germline V gene lookup returns CDR1 KGHSH and CDR2 LQKENI. CDR3 length equals 17 residues. CDR3 residues: CASSERGGLSSYNEQFF. The DNA for the CDR3 is TGTGCCAGCTCCGAAAGGGGCGGGTTGAGCTCCTACAATGAGCAGTTCTTC.

The rearrangement links TRBV18 to TRBJ2-7; D tentatively fits TRBD1 or TRBD2 (5 bases each). The V gene's germline CDR1 is KGHSH and CDR2 LQKENI. This CDR3 comprises 16 residues. V gave up 3 bases and J gave up 1 base, with 16 bases separating them. The CDR3 sequence: CASSPGVGSDSYEQYF. In DNA, the CDR3 is TGTGCCAGCTCACCGGGGGTTGGCAGCGATTCCTACGAGCAGTACTTC. The variable domain in full, completed from reference TRBV18 and TRBJ2-7, reads NAGVMQNPRHLVRRRGQEARLRCSPMKGHSHVYWYRQLPEEGLKFMVYLQKENIIDESGMPKERFSAEFPKEGPSILRIQQVVRGDSAAYFCASSPGVGSDSYEQYFGPGTRLTVT.

This clone was seen only a few times. The CDR3 nucleotides are TGTGCCAGCAGCTTAGGACAGGGATCGGACGGGGAGCTGTTTTTT. Its translation: CASSLGQGSDGELFF. This sequence joins TRBV11-3 and TRBJ2-2, with 7 bases aligning to TRBD1. V lost 1 base, J lost 7 bases, and 6 bases stayed unmatched. Germline CDR1 and CDR2: SGHNT and YENEEA. CDR3 size: 15 residues.